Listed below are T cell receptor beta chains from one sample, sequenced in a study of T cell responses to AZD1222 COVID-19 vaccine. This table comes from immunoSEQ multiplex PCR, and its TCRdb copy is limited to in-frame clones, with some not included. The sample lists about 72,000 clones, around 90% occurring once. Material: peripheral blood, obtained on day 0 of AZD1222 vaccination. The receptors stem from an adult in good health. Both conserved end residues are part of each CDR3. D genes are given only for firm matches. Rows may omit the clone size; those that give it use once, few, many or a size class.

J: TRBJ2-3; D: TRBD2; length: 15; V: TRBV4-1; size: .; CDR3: CASSLAGGGGDTQYF; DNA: TGCGCCAGCAGTCTAGCGGGGGGAGGGGGAGATACGCAGTATTTT
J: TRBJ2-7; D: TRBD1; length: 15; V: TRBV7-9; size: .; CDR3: CASSNRGLHSYEQYF; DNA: TGTGCCAGCAGCAACAGGGGCCTACATTCCTACGAGCAGTACTTC
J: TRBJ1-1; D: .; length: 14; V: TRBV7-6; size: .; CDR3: CASSPFPMDTEAFF; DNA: TGTGCCAGCAGCCCCTTTCCCATGGACACTGAAGCTTTCTTT
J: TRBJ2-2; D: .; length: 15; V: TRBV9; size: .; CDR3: CASSPVTVGAGELFF; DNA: TGTGCCAGCAGCCCAGTAACAGTAGGCGCCGGGGAGCTGTTTTTT
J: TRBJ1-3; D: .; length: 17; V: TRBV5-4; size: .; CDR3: CASSLGGPLSSGNTIYF; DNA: TGTGCCAGCAGCTTGGGGGGCCCCCTCAGCTCTGGAAACACCATATATTTT
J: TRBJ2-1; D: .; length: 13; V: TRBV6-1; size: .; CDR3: CASSEARSNEQFF; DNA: TGTGCCAGCAGTGAAGCGAGGTCCAATGAGCAGTTCTTC
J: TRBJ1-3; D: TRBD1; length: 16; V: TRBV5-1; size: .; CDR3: CASSLEGQGAGNTIYF; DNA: TGCGCCAGCAGCTTGGAGGGACAGGGGGCTGGAAACACCATATATTTT
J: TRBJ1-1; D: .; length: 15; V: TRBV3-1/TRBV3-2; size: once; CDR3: CASSQALGAGTEAFF; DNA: TGTGCCAGCAGCCAAGCCTTAGGGGCGGGCACTGAAGCTTTCTTT
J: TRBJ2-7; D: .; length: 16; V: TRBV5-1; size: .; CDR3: CASSLGGGARKNEQYF; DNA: TGCGCCAGCAGCTTGGGTGGAGGGGCTCGGAAAAACGAGCAGTACTTC
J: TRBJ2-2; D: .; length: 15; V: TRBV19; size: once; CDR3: CASSIRQAPTGELFF; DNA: TGTGCCAGTAGTATAAGGCAGGCGCCCACCGGGGAGCTGTTTTTT
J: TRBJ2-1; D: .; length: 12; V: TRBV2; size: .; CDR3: CATGGSRYEQFF; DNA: TGTGCCACGGGGGGCAGTCGCTATGAGCAGTTCTTC
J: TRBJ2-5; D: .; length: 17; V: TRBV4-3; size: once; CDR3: CASSQDRRDRKRETQYF; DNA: TGCGCCAGCAGCCAAGATAGGCGGGACCGCAAACGAGAGACCCAGTACTTC
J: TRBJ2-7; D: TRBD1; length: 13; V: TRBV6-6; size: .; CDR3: CASSGGQGLSPFF; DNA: TGTGCCAGCAGCGGGGGACAGGGACTATCCCCATTCTTC
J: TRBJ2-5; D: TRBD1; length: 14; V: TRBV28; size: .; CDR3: CASTKQGTGETQYF; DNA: TGTGCCAGCACTAAACAGGGGACGGGAGAGACCCAGTACTTC
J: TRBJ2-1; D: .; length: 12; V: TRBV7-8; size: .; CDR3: CASSPGTPGPFF; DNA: TGTGCCAGCAGCCCCGGGACCCCCGGGCCGTTCTTC
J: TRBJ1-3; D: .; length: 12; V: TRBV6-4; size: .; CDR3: CASSDKVDTIYF; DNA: TGTGCCAGCAGTGACAAAGTGGACACCATATATTTT
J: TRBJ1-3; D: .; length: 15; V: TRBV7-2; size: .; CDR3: CASSLDWSSGNTIYF; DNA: TGTGCCAGCAGCTTAGATTGGAGCTCTGGAAACACCATATATTTT
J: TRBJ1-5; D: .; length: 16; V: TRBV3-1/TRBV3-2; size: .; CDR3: CASSHSDDGGNQPQHF; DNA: TGTGCCAGCAGCCACTCCGACGACGGAGGCAATCAGCCCCAGCATTTT
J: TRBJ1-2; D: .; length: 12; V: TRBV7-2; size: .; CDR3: CASNGGGYGYTF; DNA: TGTGCCAGCAACGGAGGGGGCTATGGCTACACCTTC
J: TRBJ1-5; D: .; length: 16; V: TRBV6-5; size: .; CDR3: CASSLSTPYSNQPQHF; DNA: TGTGCCAGCAGTTTATCGACACCCTATAGCAATCAGCCCCAGCATTTT
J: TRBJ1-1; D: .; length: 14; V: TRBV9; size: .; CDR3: CASSVGGGTDEAFF; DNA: TGTGCCAGCAGCGTAGGGGGAGGGACGGATGAAGCTTTCTTT
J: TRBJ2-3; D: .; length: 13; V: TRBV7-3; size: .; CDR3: CASSSGSTDTQYF; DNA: TGTGCCAGCAGTTCCGGGTCCACAGATACGCAGTATTTT
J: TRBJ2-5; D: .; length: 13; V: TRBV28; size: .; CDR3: CASRAGPGETQYF; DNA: TGTGCCAGCAGGGCGGGGCCGGGGGAGACCCAGTACTTC
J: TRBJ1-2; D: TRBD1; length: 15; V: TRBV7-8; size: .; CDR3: CASSFKRQGADGYTF; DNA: TGTGCCAGCAGCTTTAAACGACAGGGGGCGGATGGCTACACCTTC
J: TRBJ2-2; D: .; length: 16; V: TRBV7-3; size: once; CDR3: CASSPRDNFDTGELFF; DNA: TGTGCCAGCAGCCCCCGGGACAACTTCGACACCGGGGAGCTGTTTTTT
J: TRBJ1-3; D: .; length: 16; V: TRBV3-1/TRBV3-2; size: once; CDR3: CASRETVKSSGNTIYF; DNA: TGTGCCAGCCGGGAGACAGTCAAGAGCTCTGGAAACACCATATATTTT
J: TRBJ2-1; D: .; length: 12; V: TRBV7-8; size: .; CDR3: CASRPGPQFLFF; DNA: TGTGCCAGCAGACCCGGGCCCCAGTTCCTGTTCTTC
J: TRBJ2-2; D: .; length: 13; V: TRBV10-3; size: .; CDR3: CAINRDDTGELFF; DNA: TGTGCCATCAACCGGGACGACACCGGGGAGCTGTTTTTT
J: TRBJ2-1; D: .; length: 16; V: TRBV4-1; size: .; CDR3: CASSQVYQGGRVEQFF; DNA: TGCGCCAGCAGCCAAGTTTATCAGGGGGGGCGGGTTGAGCAGTTCTTC
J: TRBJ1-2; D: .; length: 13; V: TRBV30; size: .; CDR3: CAWSPRGGYGYTF; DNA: TGTGCCTGGAGTCCCCGGGGGGGTTACGGCTACACCTTC
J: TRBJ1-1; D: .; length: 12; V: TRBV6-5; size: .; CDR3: CASSPGVTGAFF; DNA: TGTGCCAGTTCACCAGGGGTAACGGGGGCTTTCTTT
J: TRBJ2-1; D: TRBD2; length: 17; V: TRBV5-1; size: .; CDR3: CASSGNLAGDGVGEQFF; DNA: TGCGCCAGCAGCGGGAACCTAGCGGGGGACGGGGTAGGGGAGCAGTTCTTC
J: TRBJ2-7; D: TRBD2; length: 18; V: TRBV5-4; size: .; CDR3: CASSSVVSSGVSSYEQYF; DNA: TGTGCCAGCAGCTCAGTAGTGAGTAGCGGGGTTAGCTCCTACGAGCAGTACTTC
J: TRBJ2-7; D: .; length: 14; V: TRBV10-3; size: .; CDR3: CAISDSPASYEQYF; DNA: TGTGCCATCAGTGATTCCCCGGCTTCCTACGAGCAGTACTTC
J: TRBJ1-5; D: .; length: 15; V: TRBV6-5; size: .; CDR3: CASSLWGGVNQPQHF; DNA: TGTGCCAGCAGTCTCTGGGGAGGAGTCAATCAGCCCCAGCATTTT
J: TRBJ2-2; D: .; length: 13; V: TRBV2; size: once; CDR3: CASVRSKSGELFF; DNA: TGTGCCAGCGTCCGGAGCAAGAGCGGGGAGCTGTTTTTT
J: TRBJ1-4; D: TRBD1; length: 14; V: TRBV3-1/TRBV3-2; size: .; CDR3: CASSLTGGNEKLFF; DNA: TGTGCCAGCAGCCTAACAGGGGGGAACGAAAAACTGTTTTTT
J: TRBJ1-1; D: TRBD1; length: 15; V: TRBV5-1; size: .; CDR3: CASSLLGQQNTEAFF; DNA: TGCGCCAGCAGCTTGTTGGGACAGCAGAACACTGAAGCTTTCTTT
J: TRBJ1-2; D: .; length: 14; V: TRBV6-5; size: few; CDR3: CASSDSSGLDGYTF; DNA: TGTGCCAGCAGTGACTCTAGCGGGCTCGATGGCTACACCTTC
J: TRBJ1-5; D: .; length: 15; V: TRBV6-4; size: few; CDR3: CATPGRLYSNQPQHF; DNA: TGTGCCACTCCAGGGAGGCTTTATAGCAATCAGCCCCAGCATTTT
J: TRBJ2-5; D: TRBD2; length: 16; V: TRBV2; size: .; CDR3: CASATPLAGGQETQYF; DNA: TGTGCCTCAGCAACCCCACTAGCGGGGGGGCAAGAGACCCAGTACTTC
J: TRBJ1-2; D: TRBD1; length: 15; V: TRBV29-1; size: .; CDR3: CSALTRQGTGYGYTF; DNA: TGCAGCGCCCTAACACGACAGGGAACGGGCTATGGCTACACCTTC